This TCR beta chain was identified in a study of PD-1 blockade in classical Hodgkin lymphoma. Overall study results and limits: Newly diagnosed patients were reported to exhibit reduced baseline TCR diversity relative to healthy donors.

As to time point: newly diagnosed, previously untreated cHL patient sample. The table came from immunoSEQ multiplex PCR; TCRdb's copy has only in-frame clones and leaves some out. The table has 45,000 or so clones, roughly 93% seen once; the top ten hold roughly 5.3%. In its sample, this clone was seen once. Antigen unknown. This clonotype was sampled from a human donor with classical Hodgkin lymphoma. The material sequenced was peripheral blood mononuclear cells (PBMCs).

CDR3 loop: CASSEEGNNQPQHF. CDR3 nucleotides: TGTGCCAGCAGTGAGGAAGGGAACAATCAGCCCCAGCATTTT. The V and J genes are TRBV6-1 and TRBJ1-5, with unresolved D. CDR1 is MNHNS and CDR2 is SASEGT in the germline V gene. Trimming took 3 bases from V and 3 from J, leaving 9 bases between them. This CDR3 region has 14 residues.